This entry describes one T cell receptor beta chain. The target of this receptor is not known. Base qualities are not at hand, and no much larger clone is one base apart. The data were obtained in a study of T cell repertoires in cytomegalovirus infection (dated by TCRdb to the late 2010s). Study-level background: The peptide stimulations were aimed at well-studied HLA-B-restricted epitopes as well as recently identified HLA-C-restricted CMV epitopes, whose presentation resists viral immunomodulation. Because public TCR beta signatures pointed to carriage of CMV infection together with the matching HLA type, the HLA type of each donor mattered for the analysis. Broader findings and caveats from the paper: The ex vivo response was dominated by HLA-C-restricted CMV-specific TCR beta clonotypes, and the single most frequent clonotype in two of eight donors was supplied by these HLA-C-restricted clonotypes. Cumulative frequency of public TCR beta family members discriminated carriers of CMV infection plus the relevant HLA type in this cohort and an independent approximately 350-donor cohort.

These reads were obtained on an Illumina HiSeq 1500. TCRdb applied fastp at Q25 and MiXCR to the public reads, then kept only in-frame beta chains. For every CDR3 protein sequence, its rows merge into one entry that carries the most common genes and DNA. This sample holds about a million distinct CDR3 sequences; approximately 31% were observed only once. Jointly, the top ten make up over 11% of the sample. CDR1 SGHRS and CDR2 YFSETQ were looked up in the germline V gene. The germline V and J ends show losses of 0 bases and 2 bases respectively, and no gene match explains 7 bases of the junction. Spanning cysteine to phenylalanine, the CDR3 consists of 18 amino acids. The only DNA kept is the CDR3, 54 bases in frame from the first base. This sample's treatment or condition label indicates: in vitro stimulation with specific CMV peptide epitopes to enrich CMV-specific T cells.

The receptor was derived from a human donor in good health (CMV status not recorded). Some clones in this sample may be carry-over from other donors' samples. The chain joins TRBV5-1 to TRBJ2-3; 12 bases in between match TRBD2. Sequenced here: cultured CD8+ T cells from PBMCs, sampled from culture after CMV antigen stimulation. The DNA reads TGCGCCAGCAGCTTGGAACTAGCGGGGGGAAGCCTCACAGATACGCAGTATTTT. Its translation is CASSLELAGGSLTDTQYF.